The text below deals with one TCR beta chain. Its matching antigen is unknown. Molecular barcoded adaptors covering alpha/delta and beta/gamma chains were used on 400 to 450 ng RNA. TCRdb analysed the reads with MiXCR anew, one entry per CDR3 protein. The top ten hold more than 13% of the sample, which has about 86,000 distinct CDR3 sequences, around an eighth seen once. This entry is derived from a study of read filtering for tumor transcriptome and immune sequencing. Study-wide context: Revised staging placed eight or nine patients in R-ISS I, roughly 16 in II, 6 or 7 in III. Study-wide results and caveats: Roughly 82% of IR-seq clonotypes had a single read, yet these held roughly 3.8% of reads.

The source of this sequence is a donor at least 40 years old with multiple myeloma. Sequencing used a population of CD138-negative cells sorted from bone marrow.

The CDR3 is CASFPGTDFGNTIYF. The CDR3 DNA is TGTGCCAGCTTTCCCGGGACAGATTTTGGAAACACCATATATTTT. The V and J genes are TRBV28 and TRBJ1-3; TRBD1 matches at 7 bases. V gave up 8 bases and J gave up 3 bases; unmatched junction bases: 10. Germline lookup yields CDR1 MDHEN and CDR2 SYDVKM. The CDR3 totals 15 residues.